These 3 T cell receptor beta chains originate from one sample sequenced in a study of beta chain features in type 1 diabetes. Expressed TCRB transcripts were sequenced after all isolated RNA was converted to cDNA. Sequencing was performed with immunoSEQ multiplex PCR; in TCRdb, only in-frame clones are kept and a portion is missing. The repertoire includes fewer than 200,000 clones, approximately 8.1% of them detected once, and 0.65% sits in the top ten. The sequenced material came from central memory CD4+ T cells from blood. The receptors originated from a man between 18 and 29 years old in good health.

This clone was observed at least ten times. The CDR3, as DNA: TGTGCCAGCAGCTGGCGGGACAGCCGGGCCGGGGAGCTGTTTTTT. It specifies CASSWRDSRAGELFF. The genes are TRBV2 and TRBJ2-2; a weak D match, TRBD1 (7 bases). V was clipped by 6 bases and J by 6 bases, with 17 bases between them. The CDR3 has 15 residues. Germline CDR1 SNHLY, CDR2 FYNNEI.

This clone was seen only a few times. The chain recombines TRBV4-3 with TRBJ2-7; D unresolved. Trimming cost V 0 bases and J 3 bases, with 12 bases left between them. Germline V gives CDR1 LGHNA, CDR2 YSLEER. The CDR3 consists of 15 residues. CDR3 region: CASSQDNTEIYEQYF. Written as DNA, the CDR3 is TGCGCCAGCAGCCAAGATAACACCGAAATCTACGAGCAGTACTTC.

The chain combines TRBV7-3 with TRBJ2-7, with 9 positions matching TRBD1. The CDR3 extends over 15 amino acids. Germline CDR1 and CDR2: SGHTA and FQGTGA. The trim removed 5 bases at V and 4 bases at J, leaving 9 bases unmatched. The DNA for the CDR3 is TGTGCCAGCAGCATATCCGGGACAGGGAGTTACGAGCAGTACTTC. Protein sequence: CASSISGTGSYEQYF.